These 28 T cell receptor beta chains came from one sample sequenced in a study of long-term antiretroviral therapy in people with HIV. Sequencing used immunoSEQ v3.0 at survey level. Repertoires were generated with immunoSEQ multiplex PCR, while TCRdb's copy carries only in-frame clones and drops some. The repertoire has around 30,000 clones, 90% to 95% of them found once; the top ten carry approximately 2.5%. The input for sequencing was unsorted PBMCs, taken around 7.4 years after starting antiretroviral therapy. Receptor source: a man aged 50 or older with HIV.

This chain links TRBV7-2 with TRBJ2-7; D unresolved. Per the germline V gene, CDR1 is SGHTA and CDR2 is FQGNSA. V lost 0 bases, J lost 1 base, and 10 bases lay in between. The CDR3 extends over 15 amino acids. CDR3 in amino acids: CASSLALDGSYEQYF. CDR3 nucleotides: TGTGCCAGCAGCTTAGCGCTTGACGGGTCCTACGAGCAGTACTTC. The entire variable domain, with the rest obtained from reference TRBV7-2 and TRBJ2-7, is as follows: GAGVSQSPSNKVTEKGKDVELRCDPISGHTALYWYRQSLGQGLEFLIYFQGNSAPDKSGLPSDRFSAERTGGSVSTLTIQRTQQEDSAVYLCASSLALDGSYEQYFGPGTRLTVT.

V and J are TRBV16 and TRBJ2-7; D gene unclear. With 4 bases removed from V and 4 bases from J, the gap between germline ends came to 5 bases. The germline V gene encodes CDR1 KGHSY and CDR2 FQNENV. The CDR3 has 11 amino acids. As DNA, the CDR3 is TGTGCCAGCAGCCCAAGTTACGAGCAGTACTTC. Residues: CASSPSYEQYF.

V and J are TRBV18 and TRBJ2-3; D call uncertain. This CDR3 contains 14 residues. Looked up from germline, CDR1 is KGHSH and CDR2 is LQKENI. Trimming removed 2 bases from V and 0 bases from J, with 6 bases in between. This CDR3 reads CASSPGTSTDTQYF. The CDR3 bases are TGTGCCAGCTCACCAGGTACTAGCACAGATACGCAGTATTTT.

The V and J genes are TRBV27 and TRBJ2-7; 7 positions agree with TRBD2. This CDR3 region has 16 residues. Losses at the gene ends were 2 bases for V and 4 bases for J; bases not matched to a gene: 11. Germline values: CDR1 MNHEY, CDR2 SMNVEV (reference sequence). The CDR3, as DNA: TGTGCCAGCAGTTTAAAAGGCCCCCGCGGGGGTTACGAGCAGTACTTC. This translates into CASSLKGPRGGYEQYF.

This clone was observed a single time. The V call is TRBV5-6, the J call TRBJ1-2, with TRBD1 identical over 9 bases. After removal of 4 bases from V and 4 bases from J, the junction contained 5 bases not matched to a gene. This CDR3 has 14 residues. CDR1 and CDR2 from the germline V gene are SGHDT and YYEEEE. The CDR3 coding sequence is TGTGCCAGCAGCACAGGACAGGGGACCTATGGCTACACCTTC. This translates into CASSTGQGTYGYTF.

V gene TRBV5-4 combines with J gene TRBJ1-2; 10 nucleotides align to TRBD1. This CDR3 has 14 amino acids. V dropped 6 bases and J dropped 4; count of bases not matched to a gene: 6. Per germline, CDR1 SGHNT and CDR2 YYREEE (reference sequence). The CDR3 region has the DNA TGTGCCAGCATCGGGACAGGGGACCGCTATGGCTACACCTTC. This translates into CASIGTGDRYGYTF.

V and J are TRBV30 and TRBJ2-7; D remains unclear. This CDR3 has 17 amino acids. Germline V CDR1 and CDR2: GTSNPN, SVGIG (reference sequence). V was clipped by 3 bases and J by 0 bases, with 21 bases between them. This CDR3 reads CAWRDPSANLSSYEQYF. CDR3 in DNA: TGTGCCTGGAGAGATCCTTCGGCTAATCTTTCCTCCTACGAGCAGTACTTC.

The CDR3 nucleotides read TGTGCCAGCAGTGTCGGGCAGGGTCTAAAACTGTTTTTT. This gives the protein CASSVGQGLKLFF. V and J are TRBV28 and TRBJ1-4, with D perhaps matching TRBD1 (5 bases). The CDR3 loop spans 13 amino acids. Trimming shortened V by 5 bases and J by 10 bases, and 14 bases separated the two germline ends. Germline CDR1 reads MDHEN; CDR2 reads SYDVKM. Filled out from reference TRBV28 and TRBJ1-4, the complete variable domain reads DVKVTQSSRYLVKRTGEKVFLECVQDMDHENMFWYRQDPGLGLRLIYFSYDVKMKEKGDIPEGYSVSREKKERFSLILESASTNQTSMYLCASSVGQGLKLFFGSGTQLSVL.

As to this clone: Germline is not matched at one junction end, which may reflect a read error. The chain recombines TRBV6-6 with TRBJ2-3; possible D gene TRBD1, 7 bases. The germline V gene has CDR1 MNHNY and CDR2 SVGAGI (reference sequence). The CDR3 loop spans 14 amino acids. CDR3 sequence: CAGSQGGVTDTQYF. Written as DNA, the CDR3 is TGTGCCGGCAGCCAGGGGGGCGTCACAGATACGCAGTATTTT.

The genes are TRBV10-3 and TRBJ2-1, with D maybe TRBD1 (6 bases). Germline values: CDR1 ENHRY, CDR2 SYGVKD. V lost 11 bases, J lost 0 bases, and 14 bases lay in between. The CDR3 is made up of 14 amino acids. CDR3 residues: CASSGTNSYNEQFF. The CDR3 nucleotides are TGTGCCTCGTCCGGGACAAACTCCTACAATGAGCAGTTCTTC.

This sequence joins TRBV9 and TRBJ2-1, with 9 bases identical to TRBD1. V lost 4 bases to trimming and J lost 9 bases; unmatched junction nucleotides: 11. In germline, CDR1 is SGDLS, CDR2 YYNGEE. The CDR3 consists of 15 residues. CDR3 in DNA: TGTGCCAGCAGCACACAAGGACAGGGGACAGGTGAGCAGTTCTTC. This gives the protein CASSTQGQGTGEQFF. The whole variable domain, remainder taken from reference TRBV9 and TRBJ2-1, is DSGVTQTPKHLITATGQRVTLRCSPRSGDLSVYWYQQSLDQGLQFLIQYYNGEERAKGNILERFSAQQFPDLHSELNLSSLELGDSALYFCASSTQGQGTGEQFFGPGTRLTVL.

V and J are TRBV7-2 and TRBJ2-7; maybe TRBD2 (6 bases). The CDR3 totals 17 residues. Per the germline V gene, CDR1 is SGHTA and CDR2 is FQGNSA. Trimming left V 5 bases short and J 0 bases short, with 20 bases between. This chain's CDR3 is CASSVRESGRGSYEQYF. The CDR3 DNA follows: TGTGCCAGCAGCGTACGGGAGTCGGGACGGGGCTCCTACGAGCAGTACTTC.

The chain uses TRBV28 and TRBJ2-7; 9 positions agree with TRBD1. The J segment lost 6 bases and the V segment lost 6 bases, leaving 12 bases of the junction unmatched. This CDR3 spans 15 amino acids. Per the germline V gene, CDR1 is MDHEN and CDR2 is SYDVKM. The chain's CDR3 is CASSHTGGADFEQYF. CDR3 nucleotides: TGTGCCAGCAGCCATACAGGGGGCGCTGATTTCGAGCAGTACTTC.

The chain uses TRBV7-2 and TRBJ1-2; D not certain. Germline V gene data show CDR1 as SGHTA and CDR2 as FQGNSA. The CDR3 consists of 14 residues. The V gene lost 1 base and the J gene lost 4 bases, with 10 bases spanning the gap. CDR3 bases: TGTGCCAGCAGCTTAGAGGCCAGAAGCTATGGCTACACCTTC. It translates to CASSLEARSYGYTF.

This CDR3 reads CASSASRIRDRVVPNYGYTF. In DNA form, the CDR3 reads TGTGCCAGCAGTGCCTCGCGAATCCGGGACAGGGTAGTACCTAACTATGGCTACACCTTC. The chain recombines TRBV28 with TRBJ1-2, with TRBD1 matching over 9 bases. Germline V lookup: CDR1 MDHEN, CDR2 SYDVKM. V lost 5 bases to trimming and J lost 0 bases; unmatched junction nucleotides: 19. This CDR3 region has 20 residues.

The gene calls are TRBV11-3 and TRBJ1-1; TRBD1 might be the D (6 bases). Germline V gene lookup returns CDR1 SGHNT and CDR2 YENEEA. The CDR3 is 15 residues long. Trimming left V 5 bases short and J 0 bases short, with 13 bases between. CDR3 nucleotides: TGTGCCAGCAGCGGGCTGGACAGAATGAACACTGAAGCTTTCTTT. Amino acids: CASSGLDRMNTEAFF.

This chain connects TRBV11-2 to TRBJ1-2; 9 nucleotides match TRBD1. The CDR3 covers 14 residues. Unmatched junction bases numbered 9, after V lost 5 bases and J lost 8 bases. In germline, CDR1 is SGHAT, CDR2 FQNNGV. Written as DNA, the CDR3 is TGTGCCAGCAGCCTGGACAGGGGAGGCTTAGGCTACACCTTC. It is translated as CASSLDRGGLGYTF.

The chain couples TRBV6-1 to TRBJ2-7, with a possible D match to TRBD2 (7 bases). V dropped 2 bases and J dropped 2 bases, with 13 bases sitting between them. This CDR3 spans 15 amino acids. CDR1 is MNHNS and CDR2 is SASEGT in the germline V gene. For the CDR3, the DNA is TGTGCCAGCAGTGAAACAGTAGGGGGGGCCTACGAGCAGTACTTC. Translating gives CASSETVGGAYEQYF.

This clone is a singleton in its sample. The chain joins TRBV5-1 to TRBJ2-1; perhaps TRBD2 as D (6 bases). CDR1 and CDR2 (germline): SGHRS, YFSETQ. Trimming removed 1 base from V and 0 bases from J, with 8 bases in between. The CDR3 runs to 15 residues. CDR3 in amino acids: CASSLSGGSYNEQFF. In nucleotides, the CDR3 is TGCGCCAGCAGCTTGTCCGGGGGCTCCTACAATGAGCAGTTCTTC.

The gene calls are TRBV5-3 and TRBJ2-4, with 9 bases that match TRBD1. TRBV5-3 is an open reading frame, and its role is uncertain. The ends lost 9 bases at V and 4 bases at J; junction bases unmatched: 2. The CDR3 has 12 amino acids. The CDR3 is CAIGQGKNIQYF. CDR3 sequence (DNA): TGTGCCATTGGACAGGGGAAAAACATTCAGTACTTC.

The count of this clone is one. The chain joins TRBV2 to TRBJ2-3; D ambiguous. The germline V and J ends were trimmed by 7 bases and 1 base, with 6 bases remaining between them. Germline V gene lookup returns CDR1 SNHLY and CDR2 FYNNEI. The CDR3 loop spans 12 amino acids. The CDR3 sequence: CASNRGTDTQYF. Here the CDR3 DNA reads TGTGCCAGCAATCGGGGCACAGATACGCAGTATTTT.

The chain carries TRBV6-5 and TRBJ2-3; 7 bases match TRBD1. The CDR3 is 14 residues long. CDR1 MNHEY and CDR2 SVGAGI come from the germline V gene. J lost 3 bases, V lost 7 bases, and 7 bases had no gene match. CDR3 nucleotides: TGTGCCAGCAAACAGGGGTTCTCGACAGATACGCAGTATTTT. Residues: CASKQGFSTDTQYF.

The chain has TRBV6-5 and TRBJ2-7; D tentatively fits TRBD1 or TRBD2 (5 bases each). The germline gives CDR1 MNHEY, CDR2 SVGAGI. The CDR3 has 12 residues. The V and J ends lost 8 bases and 6 bases respectively, with 14 bases between them. CDR3 region: CASSEGSGEQYF. The CDR3 DNA is TGTGCCAGCTCAGAGGGGTCGGGCGAGCAGTACTTC.

This chain links TRBV2 with TRBJ1-5; D is ambiguous. Trimming removed 3 bases at V and 7 bases at J, with 13 bases between. The CDR3 totals 14 residues. Germline values: CDR1 SNHLY, CDR2 FYNNEI. The CDR3 DNA sequence: TGTGCCAGCAGTGACTTAGGGATTGGACAGCCCCAGCATTTT. Its translation is CASSDLGIGQPQHF.

The CDR3 DNA sequence: TGTGCCAGCAGCTTGGTGGGAGTCAGGCAAGGCTACACCTTC. It specifies CASSLVGVRQGYTF. The chain couples TRBV5-6 to TRBJ1-2, with D unclear. Germline V gene data show CDR1 as SGHDT and CDR2 as YYEEEE. The CDR3 runs 14 residues. Trimming removed 0 bases from V and 8 bases from J, with 14 bases in between.

This clone is a singleton in its sample. The chain couples TRBV20-1 to TRBJ2-1; unclear D gene. Trimming stripped 2 bases from V and 9 bases from J, with 5 bases between. This CDR3 contains 10 residues. The germline V gene has CDR1 DFQATT and CDR2 SNEGSKA (reference sequence). The CDR3 bases are TGCAGTGCTAGAATTGTTGAGCAGTTCTTC. Protein: CSARIVEQFF.

This rearrangement joins TRBV18 to TRBJ2-2, with D perhaps TRBD1 (5 bases). In germline, CDR1 is KGHSH, CDR2 LQKENI. Trimming pared 3 bases from V and 2 bases from J, leaving 7 bases between. The length of the CDR3 is 14 residues. The CDR3 DNA follows: TGTGCCAGCTCACCCGACAGAAACACCGGGGAGCTGTTTTTT. This codes for CASSPDRNTGELFF.

This chain joins TRBV4-2 and TRBJ2-6, with 10 nucleotides matching TRBD2. Trimming took 3 bases from V and 0 from J; bases not matched to a gene: 5. CDR1 LGHNA and CDR2 YNFKEQ come from the germline V gene. The CDR3 is made up of 18 amino acids. In DNA, the CDR3 is TGTGCCAGCAGCCAGATAGCGGGGGGCAGCTCTGGGGCCAACGTCCTGACTTTC. Its translation is CASSQIAGGSSGANVLTF.